The entry that follows covers one T cell receptor beta chain sequence. Its antigen is not identified. These data belong to a study of human T cells and chemical hapten exposure. Whole-study results and caveats: Donors were affected by alopecia, so their immune reaction might vary from that of healthy individuals.

The time point here: patch test 1, 2 weeks after DPC sensitization. Treatment of the sample: therapeutic diphenylcyclopropenone sensitization with weekly scalp DPC. CDR3 length equals 13 residues. V was trimmed by 2 bases and J by 5 bases, leaving 9 bases between them. CDR1 and CDR2 from the germline V gene are WSHSY and SAAADI. TCRdb reprocessed the RACE reads via MiXCR and lists one record per CDR3 protein. The sample lists under 450,000 distinct CDR3 sequences, about 4.8% occurring once. V gene TRBV10-2 combines with J gene TRBJ1-1; D unresolved. This sample comprised whole blood, obtained in connection with sensitization to the hapten diphenylcyclopropenone (DPC). The origin of this receptor is a woman aged 45-60 years with alopecia areata. Some clones in this sample may be carry-over from other donors' samples. The CDR3 region has the DNA TGCGCCAGCAGTGAGGATGGGATTACTGAAGCTTTCTTT. As protein: CASSEDGITEAFF.